This TCR beta chain was found in a study of regulatory T cells in long-lasting Graves disease. This clonotype was detected many times. Time point here: newly diagnosed GD, antithyroid drugs for less than 3 months. PBMC RNA served as the TCR library source. Researchers made TCR beta libraries by using iRepertoire HTBI primers and running Arm-PCR on CDR3 regions. Each CDR3 protein is one row after TCRdb ran MiXCR on the multiplex PCR reads. The table has about 310,000 distinct CDR3 sequences, 15% to 20% seen once. This sample comprised peripheral blood mononuclear cells (PBMCs), obtained at new diagnosis, from a patient treated with antithyroid drugs. This sequence was found in a female donor with Graves disease.

The chain's CDR3 is CASSSTGDTGELFF. The CDR3 DNA reads as TGTGCCAGCAGCTCTACAGGGGACACCGGGGAGCTGTTTTTT. The rearrangement joins TRBV28 to TRBJ2-2, with 7 bases identical to TRBD1. The ends lost 6 bases at V and 3 bases at J; junction bases unmatched: 4. CDR3 length: 14 amino acids. Germline CDR1 is MDHEN and CDR2 is SYDVKM.